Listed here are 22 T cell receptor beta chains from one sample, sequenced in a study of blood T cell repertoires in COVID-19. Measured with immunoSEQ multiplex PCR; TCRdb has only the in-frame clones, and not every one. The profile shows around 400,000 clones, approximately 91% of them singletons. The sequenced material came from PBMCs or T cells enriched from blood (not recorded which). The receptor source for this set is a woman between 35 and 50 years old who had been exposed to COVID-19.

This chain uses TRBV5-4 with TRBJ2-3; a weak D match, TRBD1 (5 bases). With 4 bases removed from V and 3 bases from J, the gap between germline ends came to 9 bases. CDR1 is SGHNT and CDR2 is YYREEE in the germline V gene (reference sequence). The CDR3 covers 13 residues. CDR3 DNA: TGTGCCAGCAGCACCCAGGGAACAGATACGCAGTATTTT. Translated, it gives CASSTQGTDTQYF.

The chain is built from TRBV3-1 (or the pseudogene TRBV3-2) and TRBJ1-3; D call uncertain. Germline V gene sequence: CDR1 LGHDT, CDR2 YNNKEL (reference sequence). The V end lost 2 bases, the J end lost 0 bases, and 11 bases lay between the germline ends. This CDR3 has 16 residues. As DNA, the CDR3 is TGTGCCAGCAGCCAACTGGGCAGTAGCTCTGGAAACACCATATATTTT. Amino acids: CASSQLGSSSGNTIYF.

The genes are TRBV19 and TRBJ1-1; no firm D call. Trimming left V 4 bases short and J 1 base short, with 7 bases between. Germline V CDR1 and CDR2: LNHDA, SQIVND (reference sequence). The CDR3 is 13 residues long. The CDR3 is CASSTVPNTEAFF. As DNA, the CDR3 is TGTGCCAGTAGTACAGTCCCGAACACTGAAGCTTTCTTT. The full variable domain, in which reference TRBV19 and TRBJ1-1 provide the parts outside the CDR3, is DGGITQSPKYLFRKEGQNVTLSCEQNLNHDAMYWYRQDPGQGLRLIYYSQIVNDFQKGDIAEGYSVSREKKESFPLTVTSAQKNPTAFYLCASSTVPNTEAFFGQGTRLTVV.

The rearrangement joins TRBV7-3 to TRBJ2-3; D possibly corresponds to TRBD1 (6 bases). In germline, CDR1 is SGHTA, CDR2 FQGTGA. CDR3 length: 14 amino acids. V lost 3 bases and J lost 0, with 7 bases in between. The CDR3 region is CASSLDSSTDTQYF. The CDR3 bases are TGTGCCAGCAGCTTGGACAGCAGCACAGATACGCAGTATTTT. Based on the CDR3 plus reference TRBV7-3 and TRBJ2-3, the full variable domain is GAGVSQTPSNKVTEKGKYVELRCDPISGHTALYWYRQSLGQGPEFLIYFQGTGAADDSGLPNDRFFAVRPEGSVSTLKIQRTERGDSAVYLCASSLDSSTDTQYFGPGTRLTVL.

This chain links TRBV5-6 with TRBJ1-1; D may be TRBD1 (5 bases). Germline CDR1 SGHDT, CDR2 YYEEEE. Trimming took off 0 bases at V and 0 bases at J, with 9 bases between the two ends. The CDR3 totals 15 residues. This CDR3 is CASSLEQTVNTEAFF. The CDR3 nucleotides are TGTGCCAGCAGCTTGGAGCAGACAGTGAACACTGAAGCTTTCTTT.

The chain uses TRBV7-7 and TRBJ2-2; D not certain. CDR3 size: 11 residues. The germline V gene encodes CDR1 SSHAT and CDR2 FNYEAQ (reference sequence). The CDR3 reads CASWSSGELFF. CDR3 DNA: TGTGCTAGTTGGTCCTCCGGGGAGCTGTTTTTT.

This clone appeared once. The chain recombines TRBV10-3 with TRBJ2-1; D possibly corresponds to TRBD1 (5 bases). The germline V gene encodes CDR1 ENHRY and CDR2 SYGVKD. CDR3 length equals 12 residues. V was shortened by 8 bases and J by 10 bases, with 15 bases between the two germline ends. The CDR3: CAIADTPWEQFF. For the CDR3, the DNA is TGTGCCATCGCGGACACCCCTTGGGAGCAGTTCTTC.

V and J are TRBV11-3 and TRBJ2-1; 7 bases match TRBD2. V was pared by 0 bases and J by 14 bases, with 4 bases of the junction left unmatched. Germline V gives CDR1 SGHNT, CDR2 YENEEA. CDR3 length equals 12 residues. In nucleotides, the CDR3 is TGTGCCAGCAGCTTAGATCGGACTAGGGAGTTCTTC. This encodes CASSLDRTREFF.

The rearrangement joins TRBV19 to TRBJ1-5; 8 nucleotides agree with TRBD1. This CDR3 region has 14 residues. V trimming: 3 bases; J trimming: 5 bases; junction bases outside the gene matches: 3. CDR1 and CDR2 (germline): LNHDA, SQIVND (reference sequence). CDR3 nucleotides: TGTGCCAGTAGTATTCCAGGGGGCCATCAGCCCCAGCATTTT. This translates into CASSIPGGHQPQHF.

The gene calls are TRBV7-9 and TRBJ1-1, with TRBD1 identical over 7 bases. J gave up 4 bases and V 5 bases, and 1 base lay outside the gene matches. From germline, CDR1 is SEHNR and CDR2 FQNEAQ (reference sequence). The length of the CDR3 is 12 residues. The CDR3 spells CASSTGVTEAFF. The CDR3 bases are TGTGCCAGCAGCACAGGGGTCACTGAAGCTTTCTTT. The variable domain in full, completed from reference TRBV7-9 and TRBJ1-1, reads DTGVSQNPRHKITKRGQNVTFRCDPISEHNRLYWYRQTLGQGPEFLTYFQNEAQLEKSRLLSDRFSAERPKGSFSTLEIQRTEQGDSAMYLCASSTGVTEAFFGQGTRLTVV.

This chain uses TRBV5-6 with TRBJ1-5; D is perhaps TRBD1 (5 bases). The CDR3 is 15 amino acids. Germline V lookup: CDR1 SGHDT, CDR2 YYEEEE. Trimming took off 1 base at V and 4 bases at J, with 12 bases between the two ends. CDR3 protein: CASSLKWTPNQPQHF. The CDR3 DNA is TGTGCCAGCAGCTTGAAGTGGACACCGAATCAGCCCCAGCATTTT.

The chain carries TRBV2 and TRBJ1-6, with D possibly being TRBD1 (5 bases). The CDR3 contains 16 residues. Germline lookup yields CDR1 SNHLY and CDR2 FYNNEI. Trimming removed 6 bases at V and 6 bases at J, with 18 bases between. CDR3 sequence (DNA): TGTGCCAGCAGGGAAAGGTTGGGGCAGATTAATTCACCCCTCCACTTT. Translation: CASRERLGQINSPLHF.

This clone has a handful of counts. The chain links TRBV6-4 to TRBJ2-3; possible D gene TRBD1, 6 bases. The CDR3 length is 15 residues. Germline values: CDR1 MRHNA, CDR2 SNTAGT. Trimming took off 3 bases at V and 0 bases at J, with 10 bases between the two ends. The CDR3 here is CASSEGDTSTDTQYF. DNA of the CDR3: TGTGCCAGCAGTGAGGGGGACACTAGCACAGATACGCAGTATTTT.

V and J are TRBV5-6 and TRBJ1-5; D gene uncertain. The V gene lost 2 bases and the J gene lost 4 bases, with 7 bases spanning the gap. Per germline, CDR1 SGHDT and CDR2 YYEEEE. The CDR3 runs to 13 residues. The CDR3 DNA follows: TGTGCCAGCAGCTTACAGAGAAATCAGCCCCAGCATTTT. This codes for CASSLQRNQPQHF.

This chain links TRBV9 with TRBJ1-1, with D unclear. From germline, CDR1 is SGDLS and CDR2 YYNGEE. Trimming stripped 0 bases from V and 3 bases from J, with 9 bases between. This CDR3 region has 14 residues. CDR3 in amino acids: CASSVGRPDTEAFF. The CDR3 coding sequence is TGTGCCAGCAGCGTAGGGCGGCCGGACACTGAAGCTTTCTTT.

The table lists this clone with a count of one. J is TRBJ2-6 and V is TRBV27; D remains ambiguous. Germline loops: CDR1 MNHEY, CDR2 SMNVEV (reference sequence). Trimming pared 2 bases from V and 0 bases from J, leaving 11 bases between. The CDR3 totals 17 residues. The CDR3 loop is CASSLPPGYSGANVLTF. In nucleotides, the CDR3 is TGTGCCAGCAGTTTACCCCCGGGTTACTCTGGGGCCAACGTCCTGACTTTC.

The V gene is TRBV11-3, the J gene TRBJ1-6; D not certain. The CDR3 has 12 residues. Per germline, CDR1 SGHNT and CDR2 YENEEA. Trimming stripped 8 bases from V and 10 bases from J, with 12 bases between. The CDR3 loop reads CASGTARSPLHF. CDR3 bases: TGTGCCAGCGGAACCGCTAGATCACCCCTCCACTTT.

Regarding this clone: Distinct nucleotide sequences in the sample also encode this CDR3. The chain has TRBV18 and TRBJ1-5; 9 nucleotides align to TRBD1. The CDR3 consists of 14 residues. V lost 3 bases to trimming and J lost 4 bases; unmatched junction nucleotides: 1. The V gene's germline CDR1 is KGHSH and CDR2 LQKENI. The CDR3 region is CASSPGQGNQPQHF. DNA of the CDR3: TGTGCCAGCTCACCTGGACAGGGGAATCAGCCCCAGCATTTT.

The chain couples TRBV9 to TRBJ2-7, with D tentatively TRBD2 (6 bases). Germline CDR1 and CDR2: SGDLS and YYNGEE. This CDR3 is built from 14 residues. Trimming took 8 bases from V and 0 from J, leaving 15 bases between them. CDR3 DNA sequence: TGTGCCAGTAGTGGAGGGTCTAGCTCCTACGAGCAGTACTTC. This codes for CASSGGSSSYEQYF.

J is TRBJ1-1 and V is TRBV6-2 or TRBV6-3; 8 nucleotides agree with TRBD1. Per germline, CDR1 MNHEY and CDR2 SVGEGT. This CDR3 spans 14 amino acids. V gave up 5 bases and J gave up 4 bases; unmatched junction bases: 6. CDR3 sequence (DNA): TGTGCCAGCAGTCCGAGGACAGGGATCACTGAAGCTTTCTTT. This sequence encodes CASSPRTGITEAFF.

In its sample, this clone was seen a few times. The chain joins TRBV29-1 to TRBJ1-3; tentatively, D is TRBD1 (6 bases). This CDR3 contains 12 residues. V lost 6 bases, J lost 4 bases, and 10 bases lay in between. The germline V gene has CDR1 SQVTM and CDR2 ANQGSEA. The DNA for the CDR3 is TGCAGCGTCCGGACAGACGGAAACACCATATATTTT. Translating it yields CSVRTDGNTIYF. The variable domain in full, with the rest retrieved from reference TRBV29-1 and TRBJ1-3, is SAVISQKPSRDICQRGTSLTIQCQVDSQVTMMFWYRQQPGQSLTLIATANQGSEATYESGFVIDKFPISRPNLTFSTLTVSNMSPEDSSIYLCSVRTDGNTIYFGEGSWLTVV.

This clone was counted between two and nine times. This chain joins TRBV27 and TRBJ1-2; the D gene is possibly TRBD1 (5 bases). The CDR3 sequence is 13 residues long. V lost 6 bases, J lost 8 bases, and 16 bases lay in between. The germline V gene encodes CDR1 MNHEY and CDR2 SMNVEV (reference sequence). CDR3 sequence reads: CASRKTGSEGYTF. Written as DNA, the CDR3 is TGTGCCAGCAGGAAAACAGGCTCCGAGGGCTACACCTTC.